The clone carrying this TCR beta chain was picked up one time. The antigen is unknown. The data originate from a study of cytomegalovirus exposure and HLA in healthy donors. Study-level findings and limits: Cytomegalovirus association was listed for 164 TCR beta chains.

V lost 5 bases and J 0 bases, leaving 11 bases between the germline ends. The germline V gene encodes CDR1 SGHAT and CDR2 FQNNGV. The CDR3 runs 15 residues. This PCR relied on a set of 60 Vbeta primers and 13 Jbeta primers. Sequencing was performed with immunoSEQ multiplex PCR; in TCRdb, only in-frame clones are kept and a portion is missing. Of 55,000 or so clones in the sample, around 70% were seen once. The chain carries TRBV11-2 and TRBJ2-1, with D tentatively TRBD2 (6 bases). The sample consisted of PBMCs. The source of this sequence is a man between 18 and 35 years old in good health and CMV-seronegative. CDR3 residues: CASSVGGPSYNEQFF. CDR3 nucleotide sequence: TGTGCCAGCAGCGTCGGAGGGCCCTCCTACAATGAGCAGTTCTTC.